Below are 30 T cell receptor beta chains sequenced from a single sample in a study of blood T cell repertoires in COVID-19. Measured with immunoSEQ multiplex PCR; TCRdb has only the in-frame clones, and not every one. The sample lists 350,000 to 550,000 clones, around 90% seen once, with roughly 1.9% in the top ten. The sequenced sample consisted of PBMCs or T cells enriched from blood (not recorded which). The receptors were sampled from a young woman with acute COVID-19.

In its sample, this clone was seen a few times. The CDR3 region is CSAGRVSYEQYF. The CDR3 nucleotides read TGCAGCGCGGGGAGGGTGTCCTACGAGCAGTACTTC. The chain has TRBV29-1 and TRBJ2-7; 7 nucleotides line up with TRBD2. The CDR3 sequence is 12 residues long. J was trimmed by 1 base and V by 7 bases; bases with no gene match: 4. Germline CDR1 and CDR2: SQVTM and ANQGSEA.

The CDR3 DNA sequence: TGTGCCAGCTTCCGGGTGGTGGGTTCTGAAGCTTTCTTT. Protein product: CASFRVVGSEAFF. J is TRBJ1-1 and V is TRBV27; D is ambiguous. The CDR3 covers 13 residues. Germline CDR1 reads MNHEY; CDR2 reads SMNVEV (reference sequence). The germline V and J ends were trimmed by 8 bases and 6 bases, with 16 bases remaining between them.

This rearrangement joins TRBV7-8 to TRBJ1-5; D possibly corresponds to TRBD1 (6 bases). V lost 6 bases and J 1 base, leaving 16 bases between the germline ends. The germline gives CDR1 SGHVS, CDR2 FQNEAQ. The length of the CDR3 is 16 residues. The DNA of the CDR3 is TGTGCCAGCAGATCCCGGTTCCAGGGGAGCAATCAGCCCCAGCATTTT. Encoded protein: CASRSRFQGSNQPQHF.

The chain carries TRBV12-3 or TRBV12-4 and TRBJ1-2, with unresolved D. CDR3 length: 13 residues. V was cut by 5 bases and J by 5 bases, with 12 bases left in between. CDR3 region: CASSMGGRYGYTF. Written as DNA, the CDR3 is TGTGCCAGCAGTATGGGAGGTCGGTATGGCTACACCTTC.

The genes are TRBV7-9 and TRBJ2-4, with a tentative D call TRBD2 (6 bases). The V and J ends lost 5 bases and 6 bases respectively, with 11 bases between them. Germline V CDR1 and CDR2: SEHNR, FQNEAQ (reference sequence). This CDR3 region has 13 residues. CDR3 in amino acids: CASSLEGLNIQYF. Written as DNA, the CDR3 is TGTGCCAGCAGCCTGGAGGGTTTAAACATTCAGTACTTC. The complete variable domain, with remaining parts taken from reference TRBV7-9 and TRBJ2-4, reads DTGVSQNPRHKITKRGQNVTFRCDPISEHNRLYWYRQTLGQGPEFLTYFQNEAQLEKSRLLSDRFSAERPKGSFSTLEIQRTEQGDSAMYLCASSLEGLNIQYFGAGTRLSVL.

J is TRBJ1-2 and V is TRBV2, with a possible D match to TRBD1 (5 bases). The CDR3 contains 14 residues. Germline CDR1 reads SNHLY; CDR2 reads FYNNEI. V lost 3 bases and J lost 0, with 8 bases in between. DNA for the CDR3: TGTGCCAGCAGTGATGGGGGGGCTAACTATGGCTACACCTTC. It encodes CASSDGGANYGYTF.

In its sample, this clone was seen once. The chain couples TRBV7-8 to TRBJ1-1; D call uncertain. The CDR3 totals 14 residues. Between the trimmed V and J ends, which lost 4 bases and 1 base, there was a span of 10 bases. CDR1 and CDR2 from the germline V gene are SGHVS and FQNEAQ. The CDR3 sequence is CASSWNGRNTEAFF. The CDR3 DNA reads TGTGCCAGCAGCTGGAATGGGAGGAACACTGAAGCTTTCTTT.

V usage is TRBV7-6 and J usage is TRBJ1-4; 11 bases are a match to TRBD1. The CDR3 consists of 16 residues. V shed 5 bases and J 7 bases; nucleotides not matched to a gene: 9. Germline assignment: CDR1 SGHVS and CDR2 FNYEAQ. The CDR3 spells CASSPISGTGGEKLFF. The CDR3 DNA sequence: TGTGCCAGCAGCCCAATTTCTGGGACAGGGGGTGAAAAACTGTTTTTT.

CDR3: CASSLATSFNEQFF. CDR3 in DNA: TGCGCCAGCAGCTTGGCCACTAGCTTCAATGAGCAGTTCTTC. This chain links TRBV5-1 with TRBJ2-1, with D maybe TRBD2 (6 bases). Trimming stripped 0 bases from V and 6 bases from J, with 10 bases between. The CDR3 contains 14 residues. Germline V gene data show CDR1 as SGHRS and CDR2 as YFSETQ. The full variable domain, in which reference TRBV5-1 and TRBJ2-1 provide the parts outside the CDR3, is KAGVTQTPRYLIKTRGQQVTLSCSPISGHRSVSWYQQTPGQGLQFLFEYFSETQRNKGNFPGRFSGRQFSNSRSEMNVSTLELGDSALYLCASSLATSFNEQFFGPGTRLTVL.

This clone has more than one count but fewer than ten. V gene TRBV2 combines with J gene TRBJ1-2; the D gene is possibly TRBD1 (6 bases). The V and J ends lost 8 bases and 8 bases respectively, with 21 bases between them. CDR1 SNHLY and CDR2 FYNNEI come from the germline V gene. This CDR3 comprises 14 residues. The CDR3: CASVPGWGLYGYTF. The CDR3, as DNA: TGTGCCAGCGTCCCTGGGTGGGGGCTCTACGGCTACACCTTC. The complete variable domain, with remaining parts taken from reference TRBV2 and TRBJ1-2, reads EPEVTQTPSHQVTQMGQEVILRCVPISNHLYFYWYRQILGQKVEFLVSFYNNEISEKSEIFDDQFSVERPDGSNFTLKIRSTKLEDSAMYFCASVPGWGLYGYTFGSGTRLTVV.

The CDR3 loop reads CASHTGFETQYF. Here the CDR3 DNA reads TGTGCCAGTCACACAGGGTTCGAGACCCAGTACTTC. This chain joins TRBV2 and TRBJ2-5; D may be TRBD1 (6 bases). Germline CDR1 is SNHLY and CDR2 is FYNNEI. The CDR3 contains 12 residues. Trimming cost V 9 bases and J 5 bases, with 13 bases left between them. Full variable domain (remainder filled in from reference TRBV2 and TRBJ2-5): EPEVTQTPSHQVTQMGQEVILRCVPISNHLYFYWYRQILGQKVEFLVSFYNNEISEKSEIFDDQFSVERPDGSNFTLKIRSTKLEDSAMYFCASHTGFETQYFGPGTRLLVL.

The V gene is TRBV19, the J gene TRBJ2-6, with TRBD1 identical over 9 bases. Germline V lookup: CDR1 LNHDA, CDR2 SQIVND (reference sequence). The length of the CDR3 is 16 residues. J was trimmed by 2 bases and V by 4 bases; bases with no gene match: 3. CDR3 loop: CASSKGDRAGANVLTF. In DNA, the CDR3 is TGTGCCAGTAGTAAGGGGGACAGGGCTGGGGCCAACGTCCTGACTTTC.

The CDR3 nucleotides are TGTGCTAGTGGTCCCAAGGGGTCCGGGGAGCTGTTTTTT. Encoded protein: CASGPKGSGELFF. V usage is TRBV12-5 and J usage is TRBJ2-2; D may be TRBD1 (5 bases). The germline CDR1 and CDR2 sequences are LGHNT and FRNRAP. The CDR3 is made up of 13 amino acids. Deletions cut 5 bases from V and 6 bases from J, with 10 bases between.

The chain has TRBV5-1 and TRBJ1-3; 9 bases line up with TRBD1. CDR1 is SGHRS, CDR2 YFSETQ, per germline. CDR3 size: 15 residues. Unmatched junction bases numbered 7, after V lost 5 bases and J lost 4 bases. The DNA of the CDR3 is TGCGCCAGCAGATGGGGACAGGGAGGCGGAAACACCATATATTTT. This gives the protein CASRWGQGGGNTIYF. Variable domain in full (rest from reference TRBV5-1 and TRBJ1-3): KAGVTQTPRYLIKTRGQQVTLSCSPISGHRSVSWYQQTPGQGLQFLFEYFSETQRNKGNFPGRFSGRQFSNSRSEMNVSTLELGDSALYLCASRWGQGGGNTIYFGEGSWLTVV.

This clone was observed a handful of times. The V call is TRBV6-5, the J call TRBJ2-7, with TRBD2 identical over 14 bases. Germline V CDR1 and CDR2: MNHEY, SVGAGI. This CDR3 contains 15 residues. The J segment lost 4 bases and the V segment lost 6 bases, leaving 5 bases of the junction unmatched. The CDR3 DNA is TGTGCCAGCAGAGCCGGGACTAGCGGGAGTTACGAGCAGTACTTC. This sequence encodes CASRAGTSGSYEQYF.

This clone occurred once. The rearrangement uses TRBV18 and TRBJ1-1; D is possibly TRBD1 (6 bases). The CDR3 is made up of 16 amino acids. Germline V CDR1 and CDR2: KGHSH, LQKENI. V lost 2 bases, J lost 0 bases, and 13 bases lay in between. The CDR3, as DNA: TGTGCCAGCTCACCAATGCAGGGGAGTATGAACACTGAAGCTTTCTTT. Residues: CASSPMQGSMNTEAFF.

This clone was found once. The J gene is TRBJ2-7, the V gene TRBV10-2, with a tentative D call TRBD1 (5 bases). V was clipped by 6 bases and J by 0 bases, with 15 bases between them. The CDR3 consists of 15 residues. The germline CDR1 and CDR2 sequences are WSHSY and SAAADI. The CDR3 reads CASSHQGFPSYEQYF. The CDR3 DNA is TGCGCCAGCAGCCACCAGGGATTTCCCTCCTACGAGCAGTACTTC.

The chain links TRBV9 to TRBJ1-5; tentative D call: TRBD1 (5 bases). Germline V gene lookup returns CDR1 SGDLS and CDR2 YYNGEE. Trimming removed 3 bases from V and 4 bases from J, with 11 bases in between. This CDR3 has 14 residues. CDR3: CASSAGQLNQPQHF. Written as DNA, the CDR3 is TGTGCCAGCAGCGCCGGACAACTGAATCAGCCCCAGCATTTT.

The chain joins TRBV5-4 to TRBJ2-5; TRBD2 agrees at 7 bases. With 5 bases clipped from V and 7 bases from J, the junction kept 8 bases outside the gene matches. CDR3 size: 13 residues. CDR1 is SGHNT and CDR2 is YYREEE in the germline V gene (reference sequence). The CDR3 sequence is CASRTAGSGTQYF. CDR3 sequence (DNA): TGTGCCAGCAGAACAGCGGGGTCGGGGACCCAGTACTTC.

The J gene is TRBJ2-1, the V gene TRBV12-2; the DNA was not used to check the table's D call, TRBD1. TRBV12-2 is described as a pseudogene. This CDR3 comprises 13 residues. The CDR3 DNA reads TGTGCAAGTCGCTTAGACCCAGGGGACAAGCAGTTCTTC. Encoded protein: CASRLDPGDKQFF.

The rearrangement joins TRBV5-1 to TRBJ1-1; TRBD1 matches at 8 bases. V was pared by 0 bases and J by 3 bases, with 4 bases of the junction left unmatched. Germline CDR1 reads SGHRS; CDR2 reads YFSETQ. There are 15 residues in the CDR3. CDR3 in amino acids: CASSLAGGSDTEAFF. CDR3 DNA sequence: TGCGCCAGCAGCTTGGCAGGGGGCTCGGACACTGAAGCTTTCTTT.

The chain couples TRBV2 to TRBJ2-5; 9 nucleotides match TRBD1. The ends lost 4 bases at V and 10 bases at J; junction bases unmatched: 10. Germline CDR1 is SNHLY and CDR2 is FYNNEI. The CDR3 spans 14 residues. The CDR3 sequence is CASSVGTGKEVQYF. The CDR3 DNA reads TGTGCCAGCAGTGTGGGGACAGGGAAAGAGGTCCAGTACTTC.

The V call is TRBV3-1 (or the pseudogene TRBV3-2), the J call TRBJ1-3, with 8 nucleotides matching TRBD1. CDR3 length equals 16 residues. CDR1 and CDR2 from the germline V gene are LGHDT and YNNKEL (reference sequence). J lost 4 bases, V lost 1 base, and 6 bases had no gene match. The CDR3 nucleotides read TGTGCCAGCAGCCAAGCACAGGGGGTGACAGGAAACACCATATATTTT. Protein product: CASSQAQGVTGNTIYF.

The V call is TRBV7-6, the J call TRBJ1-5; tentative D call: TRBD1 (6 bases). Germline V gives CDR1 SGHVS, CDR2 FNYEAQ. The CDR3 contains 16 residues. V lost 6 bases and J lost 6, with 21 bases in between. The CDR3 spells CASSQLLWDIIQPQHF. CDR3 bases: TGTGCCAGCAGTCAGTTACTGTGGGACATTATTCAGCCCCAGCATTTT. Using reference TRBV7-6 and TRBJ1-5 for the parts outside the CDR3, the full variable domain is GAGVSQSPRYKVTKRGQDVALRCDPISGHVSLYWYRQALGQGPEFLTYFNYEAQQDKSGLPNDRFSAERPEGSISTLTIQRTEQRDSAMYRCASSQLLWDIIQPQHFGDGTRLSIL.

The chain combines TRBV6-5 with TRBJ2-7; D is unclear. Germline assignment: CDR1 MNHEY and CDR2 SVGAGI. The germline V and J ends were trimmed by 0 bases and 4 bases, with 16 bases remaining between them. The CDR3 covers 16 residues. The CDR3 here is CASSYSSMYDSYEQYF. The CDR3 bases are TGTGCCAGCAGTTACTCTTCGATGTACGACTCGTACGAGCAGTACTTC.

The chain recombines TRBV9 with TRBJ2-2; TRBD1 aligns across 9 bases. J was trimmed by 4 bases and V by 2 bases; bases with no gene match: 3. Germline CDR1 is SGDLS and CDR2 is YYNGEE. There are 15 residues in the CDR3. The CDR3 reads CASSVTGGVTGELFF. The CDR3 DNA is TGTGCCAGCAGCGTGACAGGGGGGGTCACCGGGGAGCTGTTTTTT.

In nucleotides, the CDR3 is TGTGCCAGCAGCTTGGGGGGCGACGCTTTCTTT. Translated, it gives CASSLGGDAFF. This chain connects TRBV5-8 to TRBJ1-1; weak D call: TRBD1 (5 bases). CDR1 and CDR2 from the germline V gene are SGHTS and YDEGEE. With 0 bases removed from V and 11 bases from J, the gap between germline ends came to 8 bases. This CDR3 has 11 amino acids.

The rearrangement joins TRBV29-1 to TRBJ1-1, with TRBD1 matching over 8 bases. This CDR3 is 16 amino acids long. Losses at the gene ends were 1 base for V and 5 bases for J; bases not matched to a gene: 12. Germline CDR1 is SQVTM and CDR2 is ANQGSEA. The CDR3 here is CSVEGRSGGEGTEAFF. CDR3 DNA sequence: TGCAGCGTTGAAGGCCGCTCAGGGGGCGAGGGGACTGAAGCTTTCTTT.

The J gene is TRBJ2-7, the V gene TRBV29-1, with 8 bases lining up with TRBD1. The J segment lost 1 base and the V segment lost 4 bases, leaving 6 bases of the junction unmatched. Germline V gene lookup returns CDR1 SQVTM and CDR2 ANQGSEA. The CDR3 is 14 residues long. CDR3 DNA: TGCAGCGTTGTGGGGGGACAGGCTTCCTACGAGCAGTACTTC. Encoded protein: CSVVGGQASYEQYF.

The rearrangement uses TRBV7-3 and TRBJ2-3, with D maybe TRBD1 (5 bases). The CDR3 sequence is 15 residues long. V dropped 2 bases and J dropped 0 bases, with 9 bases sitting between them. From germline, CDR1 is SGHTA and CDR2 FQGTGA. The CDR3 nucleotides are TGTGCCAGCAGCTTACAGGGATCTAGCACAGATACGCAGTATTTT. Protein: CASSLQGSSTDTQYF.